The 12 T cell receptor beta chains listed next were all sequenced from one sample in a study of low-dose radiotherapy and immunotherapy resistance in tumors. Priming of first-strand cDNA relied on TRAV- and TRBV-specific primers (covering alpha and beta chains). TCR amplification involved 15 to 25 PCR cycles with a constant-region primer and V-primer adapter. From the reads, TCRdb called clonotypes with MiXCR, one entry per CDR3 protein. The sample records 100,000 or so distinct CDR3 sequences, roughly 20% being singletons. Described time point: after trial treatment. Treatment: LDRT plus nivolumab, ipilimumab, low-dose cyclophosphamide and aspirin (RACIN trial). The starting material was PBMCs, obtained after low-dose radiotherapy plus immunotherapy. These receptor sequences come from a male donor with prostate cancer.

There are a few counts of this clonotype. The rearrangement links TRBV28 to TRBJ1-2; possible D gene TRBD1, 6 bases. This CDR3 spans 13 amino acids. V lost 5 bases and J lost 8, with 15 bases in between. Per the germline V gene, CDR1 is MDHEN and CDR2 is SYDVKM. The CDR3 protein is CASSQQGVGGYTF. The CDR3 DNA is TGTGCCAGCAGTCAACAGGGAGTAGGCGGCTACACCTTC.

This clonotype was counted many times. The chain joins TRBV13 to TRBJ2-7; D not resolved. Per the germline V gene, CDR1 is PRHDT and CDR2 is FYEKMQ (reference sequence). V was pared by 0 bases and J by 1 base, with 7 bases between. The CDR3 sequence is 14 residues long. This CDR3 reads CASSLGGFSYEQYF. The CDR3 coding sequence is TGTGCCAGCAGCTTAGGAGGGTTTTCCTACGAGCAGTACTTC.

This clonotype has at least ten counts. This rearrangement joins TRBV10-3 to TRBJ2-4, with TRBD1 identical over 8 bases. The CDR3 has 17 amino acids. CDR1 and CDR2 (germline): ENHRY, SYGVKD. The ends lost 1 base at V and 0 bases at J; junction bases unmatched: 5. CDR3 amino acids: CAISEFRDRPAKNIQYF. The CDR3 bases are TGTGCCATCAGTGAGTTCCGGGACAGGCCAGCCAAAAACATTCAGTACTTC.

This clonotype was observed many times. The chain joins TRBV7-2 to TRBJ2-1; TRBD1 matches 9 bases. In germline, CDR1 is SGHTA, CDR2 FQGNSA. The junction had 7 bases not matched to a gene; V was cut back by 5 bases and J by 14 bases. There are 12 residues in the CDR3. The CDR3 region has the DNA TGTGCCAGCAGCGGCCGACAGGGGGGGAAGTTCTTC. The encoded protein is CASSGRQGGKFF.

This chain uses TRBV6-8 with TRBJ2-3, with TRBD2 as a possible D gene (5 bases). This CDR3 is 16 amino acids long. V was cut by 2 bases and J by 6 bases, with 18 bases left in between. CDR1 is MNHGY and CDR2 is SAAAGT in the germline V gene. The CDR3 is CASSYEFPAGVDTQYF. The CDR3 DNA follows: TGTGCCAGCAGTTACGAATTTCCGGCGGGCGTCGATACGCAGTATTTT.

The chain carries TRBV20-1 and TRBJ2-7; D may match TRBD1 or TRBD2 (5 bases each). Germline CDR1 DFQATT, CDR2 SNEGSKA (reference sequence). With 5 bases removed from V and 5 bases from J, the gap between germline ends came to 16 bases. The CDR3 sequence is 13 residues long. This CDR3 is CSAPGTGTHEQYF. CDR3 nucleotide sequence: TGCAGTGCTCCAGGGACGGGAACACACGAGCAGTACTTC.

This clonotype is a singleton in its sample. V and J are TRBV5-4 and TRBJ2-7, with TRBD1 identical over 9 bases. J was trimmed by 2 bases and V by 2 bases; bases with no gene match: 5. Germline values: CDR1 SGHNT, CDR2 YYREEE (reference sequence). The CDR3 extends over 15 amino acids. The CDR3: CASSLRDRATYEQYF. Here the CDR3 DNA reads TGTGCCAGCAGCTTAAGGGACAGGGCGACCTACGAGCAGTACTTC.

This clonotype was recorded at least ten times. The gene calls are TRBV19 and TRBJ2-4; 7 nucleotides align to TRBD1. This CDR3 has 14 amino acids. The germline CDR1 and CDR2 sequences are LNHDA and SQIVND (reference sequence). Trimming took 5 bases from V and 1 from J; bases not matched to a gene: 2. The CDR3 DNA is TGTGCCAGTAGTTCACAGGGGGCCAAAAACATTCAGTACTTC. Translating it yields CASSSQGAKNIQYF.

Many counts were recorded for this clonotype. This chain joins TRBV7-8 and TRBJ1-2, with 11 bases lining up with TRBD1. The CDR3 is 15 amino acids. The V gene's germline CDR1 is SGHVS and CDR2 FQNEAQ. Trimming at V came to 5 bases and at J to 8 bases, leaving 10 bases not matched to a gene. The CDR3 region has the DNA TGTGCCAGCAGCCCCCGGACAGGGGGCCCTCGGGGCTACACCTTC. Translating it yields CASSPRTGGPRGYTF.

J is TRBJ1-2 and V is TRBV5-1, with 7 nucleotides matching TRBD1. This CDR3 is built from 15 residues. Germline V CDR1 and CDR2: SGHRS, YFSETQ. V lost 0 bases and J lost 4; bases outside the gene matches: 6. The CDR3 loop is CASSLATGETYGYTF. The CDR3 DNA follows: TGCGCCAGCAGCTTGGCTACAGGGGAAACCTATGGCTACACCTTC.

As to this clonotype: Since a far larger clone is one base different, this is likely a read error. The chain uses TRBV11-2 and TRBJ2-1, with 7 bases lining up with TRBD2. This CDR3 is built from 15 residues. Germline V gene sequence: CDR1 SGHAT, CDR2 FQNNGV. The ends lost 5 bases at V and 10 bases at J; junction bases unmatched: 14. Here the CDR3 reads CASSPLAGREYEQFF. In DNA, the CDR3 is TGTGCCAGCAGCCCCCTGGCTGGGAGGGAATACGAGCAGTTCTTC.

There are many counts of this clonotype. This chain links TRBV2 with TRBJ2-1, with 14 bases lining up with TRBD2. V shed 6 bases and J 10 bases; nucleotides not matched to a gene: 8. The CDR3 has 15 amino acids. Germline assignment: CDR1 SNHLY and CDR2 FYNNEI. CDR3 residues: CASSLSGTSGGEQFF. In DNA form, the CDR3 reads TGTGCCAGCAGCCTATCCGGGACTAGCGGGGGCGAGCAGTTCTTC.